The 10 T cell receptor beta chains presented below share a single source sample, sequenced in a study of cytomegalovirus exposure and HLA in healthy donors. TCRdb's table, derived via immunoSEQ multiplex PCR, lists solely in-frame clones and lacks some. Here the sample spans under 75,000 clones, 90% to 96% being singletons. Sequencing was done on a sample of PBMCs. Receptors originate from a woman under 30 in good health and CMV-seronegative.

This clone was seen only once. The chain has TRBV5-1 and TRBJ1-1, with D unresolved. Between the trimmed V and J ends, which lost 1 base and 0 bases, there was a span of 16 bases. This CDR3 comprises 17 residues. Per the germline V gene, CDR1 is SGHRS and CDR2 is YFSETQ. CDR3 DNA sequence: TGCGCCAGCAGCTTGTTGGGCCAAAGCCGGTTGAACACTGAAGCTTTCTTT. Encoded protein: CASSLLGQSRLNTEAFF.

The rearrangement links TRBV9 to TRBJ2-1, with 7 positions matching TRBD2. The CDR3 runs 14 residues. Per the germline V gene, CDR1 is SGDLS and CDR2 is YYNGEE. V gave up 5 bases and J gave up 8 bases; unmatched junction bases: 10. In nucleotides, the CDR3 is TGTGCCAGCAGTGAGGTGGGGGAGGGCCATGAGCAGTTCTTC. Translation gives CASSEVGEGHEQFF.

This clone was recorded only once. V is TRBV10-3 and J is TRBJ1-2, with D unclear. V lost 4 bases to trimming and J lost 7 bases, with 4 bases between them. Germline CDR1 and CDR2: ENHRY and SYGVKD. There are 10 residues in the CDR3. The CDR3 coding sequence is TGTGCCATCAGTGGTAGTGGCTACACCTTC. This sequence encodes CAISGSGYTF.

This clone appeared once. The rearrangement links TRBV7-3 to TRBJ2-2; 9 nucleotides line up with TRBD1. Germline CDR1 is SGHTA and CDR2 is FQGTGA. CDR3 length equals 15 residues. V was pared by 5 bases and J by 5 bases, with 6 bases of the junction left unmatched. CDR3 nucleotide sequence: TGTGCCAGCAGCAAGGGACAGGGTCGGACCGGGGAGCTGTTTTTT. As protein: CASSKGQGRTGELFF. Together with reference TRBV7-3 and TRBJ2-2, the CDR3 gives the full variable domain: GAGVSQTPSNKVTEKGKYVELRCDPISGHTALYWYRQSLGQGPEFLIYFQGTGAADDSGLPNDRFFAVRPEGSVSTLKIQRTERGDSAVYLCASSKGQGRTGELFFGEGSRLTVL.

CDR3 region: CASSVALTDTQYF. The CDR3 bases are TGTGCCAGCTCAGTTGCGCTAACAGATACGCAGTATTTT. This chain uses TRBV18 with TRBJ2-3, with D hard to call. CDR3 length: 13 amino acids. The germline CDR1 and CDR2 sequences are KGHSH and LQKENI. The V and J ends lost 5 bases and 3 bases respectively, with 9 bases between them.

This sequence joins TRBV28 and TRBJ1-5; possibly TRBD1 for D (6 bases). Germline V CDR1 and CDR2: MDHEN, SYDVKM. This CDR3 region has 16 residues. Trimming took off 3 bases at V and 7 bases at J, with 19 bases between the two ends. CDR3 loop: CASSFRGPGGRQPQHF. CDR3 sequence (DNA): TGTGCCAGCAGTTTCCGGGGCCCTGGGGGCCGGCAGCCCCAGCATTTT. Filled out from reference TRBV28 and TRBJ1-5, the complete variable domain reads DVKVTQSSRYLVKRTGEKVFLECVQDMDHENMFWYRQDPGLGLRLIYFSYDVKMKEKGDIPEGYSVSREKKERFSLILESASTNQTSMYLCASSFRGPGGRQPQHFGDGTRLSIL.

V gene TRBV5-6 combines with J gene TRBJ1-2; no firm D call. The germline gives CDR1 SGHDT, CDR2 YYEEEE. The V and J ends lost 9 bases and 2 bases respectively, with 11 bases between them. The CDR3 is made up of 12 amino acids. CDR3 in DNA: TGTGCCACCGCCCCGGGGAACTATGGCTACACCTTC. It encodes CATAPGNYGYTF.

This chain uses TRBV28 with TRBJ2-5; possible D gene TRBD2, 5 bases. In germline, CDR1 is MDHEN, CDR2 SYDVKM. The V gene lost 8 bases and the J gene lost 5 bases, with 24 bases spanning the gap. This CDR3 is 16 amino acids long. This CDR3 is CASPPGSGSLGETQYF. The CDR3 DNA reads as TGTGCCAGCCCCCCGGGGTCGGGCAGCCTAGGGGAGACCCAGTACTTC.

The chain employs TRBV2 and TRBJ2-7, with TRBD1 matching 7 bases. The J segment lost 2 bases and the V segment lost 5 bases, leaving 3 bases of the junction unmatched. The germline gives CDR1 SNHLY, CDR2 FYNNEI. The CDR3 totals 13 residues. The CDR3 region has the DNA TGTGCCAGCAGTACGACAGGGACCTACGAGCAGTACTTC. Translated, it gives CASSTTGTYEQYF.

The chain carries TRBV9 and TRBJ2-6, with a weak D call TRBD2 (5 bases). Germline V gene lookup returns CDR1 SGDLS and CDR2 YYNGEE. This CDR3 is built from 16 residues. The ends were cut back, 9 bases at V and 1 base at J, with 17 bases in the middle. The CDR3 sequence is CATRAVARSGANVLTF. The DNA of the CDR3 is TGTGCCACGCGGGCCGTAGCTAGGTCTGGGGCCAACGTCCTGACTTTC.